The present T cell receptor beta chain was sequenced within a study of OX40 agonist ivuxolimab in advanced cancers. Across the whole study: Prior checkpoint blockade (anti-PD-1, anti-PD-L1 or anti-CTLA-4) was permitted; 40% had it. Study outcomes and limitations: Mean expanded clone counts were higher in CD8+ than CD4+ T cells.

Repertoires were generated with immunoSEQ multiplex PCR, while TCRdb's copy carries only in-frame clones and drops some. The sample comprises over 85,000 clones, around 85% of which are singletons, and less than 6.5% rests with the top ten. Autoimmune disease history or systemic immunosuppression disqualified patients. Researchers took blood at baseline, on cycle 4 day 1, and on cycle 7 day 1. Germline V lookup: CDR1 MNHNY, CDR2 SVGAGI (reference sequence). V lost 3 bases and J lost 3, with 8 bases in between. The CDR3 has 13 amino acids. About this clone itself: Its antigen remains unidentified. Other DNA variants within this sample encode the same CDR3.

The V call is TRBV6-6, the J call TRBJ1-1, with unresolved D. The sample was CD4+ or CD8+ T cells sorted from blood, taken in a trial of the OX40 agonist ivuxolimab. The clonotype was recovered from an adult with an advanced solid tumor such as melanoma, head and neck, liver or kidney cancer. CDR3 sequence reads: CASSYGGDTEAFF. The CDR3 coding sequence is TGTGCCAGCAGTTATGGCGGGGACACTGAAGCTTTCTTT.